The T cell receptor (beta chain) under discussion was sequenced for a study of response to subunit inactivated influenza vaccine. This clonotype was counted between two and nine times. One entry per CDR3 protein results from TCRdb running MiXCR on the RT-PCR reads. Here the sample spans about 480,000 distinct CDR3 sequences, around 25% being singletons. The CDR3 length is 14 residues. V was shortened by 1 base and J by 2 bases, with 9 bases between the two germline ends. Germline V CDR1 and CDR2: MNHEY, SVGEGT. The specimen was CD4+ T cells sorted from PBMCs, collected less than 6 days after vaccination. This receptor was identified in a man aged 50 to 59 who received an inactivated influenza vaccine. This sequence joins TRBV6-2 or TRBV6-3 and TRBJ2-7, with D possibly matching TRBD1 (5 bases). The CDR3 DNA is TGTGCCAGCAGTTACTATTCAGGGACCTACGAGCAGTACTTC. It yields the protein CASSYYSGTYEQYF.